This entry lists 11 T cell receptor beta chains sequenced from one sample in a study of blood T cell repertoires in COVID-19. Method: immunoSEQ multiplex PCR; TCRdb's copy keeps in-frame clones and lacks some. Here the sample spans approximately 280,000 clones, less than 85% being singletons. The sequenced sample was peripheral blood. The receptors come from a human donor with COVID-19, enrolled during active disease. The donor label of this sample is uncertain.

The chain employs TRBV30 and TRBJ1-3; 9 nucleotides line up with TRBD1. Trimming cost V 2 bases and J 0 bases; bases outside gene matches: 8. Germline V lookup: CDR1 GTSNPN, CDR2 SVGIG (reference sequence). The CDR3 is 17 amino acids. CDR3 amino acids: CAWSPRTGASSGNTIYF. Here the CDR3 DNA reads TGTGCCTGGAGTCCAAGGACAGGGGCGAGCTCTGGAAACACCATATATTTT.

V and J are TRBV6-6 and TRBJ2-1; D might be TRBD2 (5 bases). Trimming pared 0 bases from V and 9 bases from J, leaving 18 bases between. The CDR3 loop spans 16 amino acids. CDR1 and CDR2 (germline): MNHNY, SVGAGI (reference sequence). In DNA form, the CDR3 reads TGTGCCAGCAGTTACTCGGGATGGGGAGAAGGCGCTGAGCAGTTCTTC. Its translation: CASSYSGWGEGAEQFF.

The chain has TRBV9 and TRBJ1-5, with D possibly TRBD1 on 6 matching bases. V was shortened by 8 bases and J by 4 bases, with 16 bases between the two germline ends. Germline CDR1 SGDLS, CDR2 YYNGEE. This CDR3 comprises 14 residues. The CDR3 DNA reads as TGTGCCAGTTCCCTGGACAGCTTTAATCAGCCCCAGCATTTT. Amino acid sequence: CASSLDSFNQPQHF.

This clone appeared a single time. The chain employs TRBV7-2 and TRBJ1-4, with TRBD1 matching 7 bases. This CDR3 contains 14 residues. The V segment lost 0 bases and the J segment 6 bases; nucleotides outside the gene matches: 1. CDR1 is SGHTA, CDR2 FQGNSA, per germline. CDR3 residues: CASSLAGGYEKLFF. CDR3 coding DNA: TGTGCCAGCAGCTTAGCAGGGGGCTATGAAAAACTGTTTTTT.

This clone has a handful of counts. J is TRBJ2-7 and V is TRBV30; 7 bases are a match to TRBD1. The V gene end was trimmed by 2 bases and the J gene end by 1 base; junction bases not matched to a gene: 2. Germline-derived CDR1 and CDR2 are GTSNPN and SVGIG (reference sequence). The CDR3 is made up of 13 amino acids. The CDR3 here is CAWSRDSSYEQYF. CDR3 DNA sequence: TGTGCCTGGAGTCGGGACAGTTCCTACGAGCAGTACTTC.

CDR3 loop: CASSPSGKSGELFF. The CDR3 bases are TGTGCCAGCTCACCAAGCGGGAAGTCCGGGGAGCTGTTTTTT. The V gene is TRBV18, the J gene TRBJ2-2; 7 nucleotides agree with TRBD2. V trimming: 2 bases; J trimming: 6 bases; junction bases outside the gene matches: 3. The CDR3 length is 14 residues. CDR1 is KGHSH and CDR2 is LQKENI in the germline V gene.

The rearrangement joins TRBV25-1 to TRBJ2-7; 8 bases are a match to TRBD1. There are 16 residues in the CDR3. The J segment lost 5 bases and the V segment lost 2 bases, leaving 11 bases of the junction unmatched. Germline CDR1 MGHDK, CDR2 SYGVNS. CDR3 loop: CASSEIPGTGSNEQYF. The DNA of the CDR3 is TGTGCCAGCAGTGAAATCCCCGGGACAGGTTCCAACGAGCAGTACTTC.

V usage is TRBV5-1 and J usage is TRBJ2-1; a weak D match, TRBD2 (6 bases). The CDR3 loop spans 16 amino acids. Trimming pared 4 bases from V and 0 bases from J, leaving 14 bases between. From germline, CDR1 is SGHRS and CDR2 YFSETQ. CDR3 protein: CASSLVAVSSYNEQFF. The CDR3 DNA sequence: TGCGCCAGCAGCCTGGTAGCGGTTAGCTCCTACAATGAGCAGTTCTTC. The full variable domain, its missing parts supplied by reference TRBV5-1 and TRBJ2-1, is KAGVTQTPRYLIKTRGQQVTLSCSPISGHRSVSWYQQTPGQGLQFLFEYFSETQRNKGNFPGRFSGRQFSNSRSEMNVSTLELGDSALYLCASSLVAVSSYNEQFFGPGTRLTVL.

This clone appeared a few times. The J gene is TRBJ2-7, the V gene TRBV19, with 7 bases fitting TRBD2. Germline V CDR1 and CDR2: LNHDA, SQIVND (reference sequence). V lost 5 bases to trimming and J lost 6 bases; unmatched junction nucleotides: 7. CDR3 length: 13 amino acids. DNA for the CDR3: TGTGCCAGTAGTGCTTCCGGACTAGGCGAGCAGTACTTC. Its protein product is CASSASGLGEQYF.

The chain recombines TRBV5-1 with TRBJ2-7; 14 bases map to TRBD2. The germline V gene encodes CDR1 SGHRS and CDR2 YFSETQ. The CDR3 sequence is 18 residues long. With 5 bases clipped from V and 6 bases from J, the junction kept 16 bases outside the gene matches. CDR3 DNA: TGCGCCAGCAGAAGAGTGGGACTAGCGGGAGTCGGTAATTTCGAGCAGTACTTC. It codes for CASRRVGLAGVGNFEQYF.

The chain links TRBV9 to TRBJ1-1; 8 bases map to TRBD1. Per the germline V gene, CDR1 is SGDLS and CDR2 is YYNGEE. V shed 2 bases, J shed 6 bases, and the junction held 15 bases outside the gene matches. This CDR3 is 17 amino acids long. CDR3 loop: CASSVDRALSRRAEAFF. The CDR3 nucleotides read TGTGCCAGCAGCGTGGACAGGGCTTTGAGTAGGCGCGCTGAAGCTTTCTTT. Supplemented by reference TRBV9 and TRBJ1-1, the full variable domain reads DSGVTQTPKHLITATGQRVTLRCSPRSGDLSVYWYQQSLDQGLQFLIQYYNGEERAKGNILERFSAQQFPDLHSELNLSSLELGDSALYFCASSVDRALSRRAEAFFGQGTRLTVV.